Here is one T cell receptor beta chain with its context. Its cognate antigen is unknown. Germline V gene lookup returns CDR1 LNHDA and CDR2 SQIVND (reference sequence). The ends were cut back, 6 bases at V and 0 bases at J, with 8 bases in the middle. This CDR3 is built from 14 residues. These data are taken from a study of T cell responses to AZD1222 COVID-19 vaccine. Points from the study as a whole: Baseline seropositivity characterized only 5 to 7 AZD1222 recipients. Most donors were white British, females outnumbered males, and clonal diversity was possibly underestimated.

Sequenced by immunoSEQ multiplex PCR; TCRdb stores in-frame clones only, minus some. The sample contains roughly 130,000 clones, around nine tenths of which appear only once. Here the sequenced sample was peripheral blood, taken on day 0 of AZD1222 vaccination. The chain links TRBV19 to TRBJ1-4; D not certain. The clonotype originates from an adult in good health. The CDR3 sequence: CASSLAATNEKLFF. The CDR3 nucleotides are TGTGCCAGTAGCCTTGCAGCAACTAATGAAAAACTGTTTTTT.